This TCR beta chain derives from a study of T-cell reconstitution after alpha-beta-depleted transplantation in children. The TCRbeta library incorporated unique molecular identifiers. TCRdb reprocessed the PCR reads via MiXCR and lists one record per CDR3 protein. The sample yields about 310,000 distinct CDR3 sequences, over 20% seen once. Details on this clonotype: Its antigen remains unidentified.

Regarding the study as a whole: Some patients' high day-60 TCRbeta diversity was traced to surviving recipient T cells and thymic progenitors. Approximately two months post-transplant, alpha-beta T cells reportedly originated from several hundred expanded graft clones.

Germline assignment: CDR1 KGHSH and CDR2 LQKENI. Trimming stripped 7 bases from V and 0 bases from J, with 15 bases between. The CDR3 is made up of 15 amino acids. This TCR derives from a male patient younger than 18 who had a stem cell transplant for acute lymphoblastic leukemia, so the T cells may come from the graft donor. The chain joins TRBV18 to TRBJ1-2; D is perhaps TRBD1 (6 bases). This specimen was PBMCs, mostly from graft donor cells, taken 180 days after TCRalphabeta/CD19-depleted stem cell transplant. CDR3 coding DNA: TGTGCCAGCTTGGACAGACCTCTGACTAACTATGGCTACACCTTC. Translating it yields CASLDRPLTNYGYTF.